Each of the 24 T cell receptor beta chains below was sequenced from the same sample in a study of early T cells in non-severe SARS-CoV-2 infection. A single record per CDR3 protein comes from TCRdb applying MiXCR to the 5' RACE reads. The data contain 75,000 to 90,000 distinct CDR3 sequences, around 5.6% of them singletons. Sequences were obtained from whole blood. The receptors shown here come from an adult who was a healthcare worker with PCR-confirmed SARS-CoV-2 infection or an uninfected control (not recorded which).

This clonotype was counted ten times or more. V and J are TRBV30 and TRBJ1-5; 8 positions agree with TRBD1. Germline lookup yields CDR1 GTSNPN and CDR2 SVGIG (reference sequence). The CDR3 spans 14 residues. J lost 4 bases, V lost 3 bases, and 5 bases had no gene match. The CDR3, as DNA: TGTGCCTGGAGGAAAGGGACAGGTAATCAGCCCCAGCATTTT. Translated: CAWRKGTGNQPQHF. The complete variable domain, with remaining parts taken from reference TRBV30 and TRBJ1-5, reads SQTIHQWPATLVQPVGSPLSLECTVEGTSNPNLYWYRQAAGRGLQLLFYSVGIGQISSEVPQNLSASRPQDRQFILSSKKLLLSDSGFYLCAWRKGTGNQPQHFGDGTRLSIL.

In its sample, this clonotype was seen many times. V usage is TRBV7-2 and J usage is TRBJ1-3; weak D call: TRBD1 (6 bases). The length of the CDR3 is 14 residues. Germline-derived CDR1 and CDR2 are SGHTA and FQGNSA. Trimming took 5 bases from V and 0 from J, leaving 8 bases between them. CDR3 DNA: TGTGCCAGCAGCCGACAGGCCTCTGGAAACACCATATATTTT. Translated, it gives CASSRQASGNTIYF.

This clonotype was recorded a few times. J is TRBJ1-1 and V is TRBV7-9; maybe TRBD1 (5 bases). CDR3 size: 14 residues. The V end was cut by 0 bases, the J end by 6 bases, with 11 bases between. The V gene's germline CDR1 is SEHNR and CDR2 FQNEAQ (reference sequence). The CDR3: CASSLAGRDSEAFF. The CDR3 region has the DNA TGTGCCAGCAGCTTAGCGGGCAGGGACTCTGAAGCTTTCTTT.

This clonotype was counted at least ten times. The rearrangement uses TRBV12-3 or TRBV12-4 and TRBJ1-5; D not certain. The V gene lost 1 base and the J gene lost 0 bases, with 4 bases spanning the gap. The length of the CDR3 is 14 residues. CDR3 residues: CASSLGGSNQPQHF. The CDR3 coding sequence is TGTGCCAGCAGTTTAGGGGGTAGCAATCAGCCCCAGCATTTT.

This clonotype has more than one count but fewer than ten. The V gene is TRBV29-1, the J gene TRBJ2-1, with TRBD1 matching 9 bases. Germline lookup yields CDR1 SQVTM and CDR2 ANQGSEA. J was trimmed by 4 bases and V by 3 bases; bases with no gene match: 7. The CDR3 runs 15 residues. CDR3 protein: CSVDPPGQGYNEQFF. The DNA of the CDR3 is TGCAGCGTTGACCCCCCGGGACAGGGATACAATGAGCAGTTCTTC.

Only a few counts were recorded for this clonotype. The chain employs TRBV6-6 and TRBJ1-5; 11 bases agree with TRBD1. Losses at the gene ends were 6 bases for V and 7 bases for J; bases not matched to a gene: 5. Germline assignment: CDR1 MNHNY and CDR2 SVGAGI (reference sequence). The CDR3 is made up of 14 amino acids. The CDR3 spells CASSRTGGGQPQHF. The CDR3 coding sequence is TGTGCCAGCAGCCGGACAGGGGGCGGGCAGCCCCAGCATTTT.

V and J are TRBV7-6 and TRBJ2-5; D gene unclear. Germline V gene data show CDR1 as SGHVS and CDR2 as FNYEAQ. The germline V and J ends were trimmed by 1 base and 5 bases, with 17 bases remaining between them. The CDR3 has 16 residues. The CDR3 is CASSLVKVTLGETQYF. The CDR3 DNA sequence: TGTGCCAGCAGCTTAGTAAAAGTCACCTTGGGGGAGACCCAGTACTTC.

This clonotype occurred many times. This rearrangement joins TRBV29-1 to TRBJ2-3; D may be TRBD2 (6 bases). The CDR3 has 14 residues. The germline CDR1 and CDR2 sequences are SQVTM and ANQGSEA. V dropped 4 bases and J dropped 5 bases, with 16 bases sitting between them. The CDR3 is CSVVSGGVIDTQYF. The CDR3 nucleotides are TGCAGCGTTGTTTCCGGCGGGGTTATAGATACGCAGTATTTT.

The chain joins TRBV6-5 to TRBJ1-6; D call uncertain. Trimming pared 6 bases from V and 7 bases from J, leaving 13 bases between. This CDR3 has 14 amino acids. The germline V gene encodes CDR1 MNHEY and CDR2 SVGAGI. In nucleotides, the CDR3 is TGTGCCAGCAGCCTCCCGGGCTTAAATTCACCCCTCCACTTT. It yields the protein CASSLPGLNSPLHF.

The sample holds many counts of this clonotype. V gene TRBV7-2 combines with J gene TRBJ1-2; TRBD1 might be the D (5 bases). Germline V gives CDR1 SGHTA, CDR2 FQGNSA. The V end was cut by 5 bases, the J end by 6 bases, with 13 bases between. The CDR3 contains 13 residues. DNA for the CDR3: TGTGCCAGCAGCCCCCGCTCGGGGGATGGCTACACCTTC. Its protein is CASSPRSGDGYTF.

This sequence joins TRBV11-2 and TRBJ2-7; TRBD2 aligns across 11 bases. The germline V gene encodes CDR1 SGHAT and CDR2 FQNNGV. The CDR3 is 15 residues long. Unmatched junction bases numbered 4, after V lost 0 bases and J lost 6 bases. CDR3 in amino acids: CASSLDGLAGGEQYF. In DNA, the CDR3 is TGTGCCAGCAGCTTAGATGGCCTAGCGGGAGGCGAGCAGTACTTC.

This clonotype was counted at least ten times. The chain uses TRBV27 and TRBJ2-3, with D possibly TRBD2 on 6 matching bases. Per germline, CDR1 MNHEY and CDR2 SMNVEV (reference sequence). V lost 6 bases to trimming and J lost 5 bases, with 18 bases between them. The CDR3 runs 15 residues. This CDR3 reads CASSSRLESQDTQYF. Here the CDR3 DNA reads TGTGCCAGCAGCTCACGACTAGAGTCCCAAGATACGCAGTATTTT.

The J gene is TRBJ2-3, the V gene TRBV2; TRBD1 aligns across 9 bases. Germline V CDR1 and CDR2: SNHLY, FYNNEI. This CDR3 has 15 amino acids. With 6 bases clipped from V and 1 base from J, the junction kept 5 bases outside the gene matches. CDR3 DNA sequence: TGTGCCAGCAGACAGGACAGGGGACGCACAGATACGCAGTATTTT. Its translation: CASRQDRGRTDTQYF.

V usage is TRBV18 and J usage is TRBJ2-7; D perhaps matches TRBD1 (5 bases). Germline V CDR1 and CDR2: KGHSH, LQKENI. The length of the CDR3 is 15 residues. V was cut by 1 base and J by 4 bases, with 14 bases left in between. CDR3 sequence (DNA): TGTGCCAGCTCACCACTTCCCCCAGGGCAGTACGAGCAGTACTTC. As protein: CASSPLPPGQYEQYF.

This clonotype was seen a few times. The chain has TRBV15 and TRBJ2-2, with a possible D match to TRBD1 (5 bases). The V gene lost 4 bases and the J gene lost 1 base, with 10 bases spanning the gap. This CDR3 is built from 15 residues. Germline CDR1 LNHNV, CDR2 YYDKDF (reference sequence). The CDR3 region is CATSNGHLNTGELFF. CDR3 nucleotide sequence: TGTGCCACCAGCAACGGACACTTGAACACCGGGGAGCTGTTTTTT.

This clonotype was recorded at least ten times. CDR3 loop: CASSLAMAGGSYEQYF. The CDR3 coding sequence is TGTGCCAGCAGCTTAGCGATGGCGGGAGGAAGCTACGAGCAGTACTTC. The chain combines TRBV7-2 with TRBJ2-7; 8 nucleotides match TRBD2. V lost 0 bases, J lost 3 bases, and 7 bases stayed unmatched. Germline V lookup: CDR1 SGHTA, CDR2 FQGNSA. The CDR3 is 16 amino acids. Using reference TRBV7-2 and TRBJ2-7 for the parts outside the CDR3, the full variable domain is GAGVSQSPSNKVTEKGKDVELRCDPISGHTALYWYRQSLGQGLEFLIYFQGNSAPDKSGLPSDRFSAERTGGSVSTLTIQRTQQEDSAVYLCASSLAMAGGSYEQYFGPGTRLTVT.

V gene TRBV18 combines with J gene TRBJ2-7, with D perhaps matching TRBD1 (7 bases). Per the germline V gene, CDR1 is KGHSH and CDR2 is LQKENI. V shed 3 bases and J shed 4 bases, with 13 bases lying between them. The CDR3 is 14 amino acids. The CDR3 bases are TGTGCCAGCTCACCGACAGGGACTTCGTACGAGCAGTACTTC. Amino acids: CASSPTGTSYEQYF. Full variable domain (missing parts from reference TRBV18 and TRBJ2-7): NAGVMQNPRHLVRRRGQEARLRCSPMKGHSHVYWYRQLPEEGLKFMVYLQKENIIDESGMPKERFSAEFPKEGPSILRIQQVVRGDSAAYFCASSPTGTSYEQYFGPGTRLTVT.

The V gene is TRBV6-1, the J gene TRBJ2-3; 11 bases are a match to TRBD2. The V segment lost 5 bases and the J segment 3 bases; nucleotides outside the gene matches: 7. Germline CDR1 is MNHNS and CDR2 is SASEGT. The CDR3 loop spans 16 amino acids. The CDR3 sequence is CASSTLAGGPTDTQYF. CDR3 DNA: TGTGCCAGCAGTACCTTAGCGGGGGGGCCGACAGATACGCAGTATTTT.

Only a few counts were recorded for this clonotype. This rearrangement joins TRBV18 to TRBJ1-2; possible D gene TRBD1, 5 bases. Germline loops: CDR1 KGHSH, CDR2 LQKENI. Trimming shortened V by 3 bases and J by 4 bases, and 12 bases separated the two germline ends. The CDR3 consists of 14 residues. The DNA for the CDR3 is TGTGCCAGCTCACCGTACGGCCAGGGCTATGGCTACACCTTC. It specifies CASSPYGQGYGYTF.

This clonotype came up many times. This chain connects TRBV28 to TRBJ1-1; D remains ambiguous. V lost 6 bases and J lost 6, with 8 bases in between. The length of the CDR3 is 11 residues. The germline CDR1 and CDR2 sequences are MDHEN and SYDVKM. CDR3 DNA: TGTGCCAGCAGAGGCCGGCCTGAAGCTTTCTTT. Protein sequence: CASRGRPEAFF. Variable domain in full (rest from reference TRBV28 and TRBJ1-1): DVKVTQSSRYLVKRTGEKVFLECVQDMDHENMFWYRQDPGLGLRLIYFSYDVKMKEKGDIPEGYSVSREKKERFSLILESASTNQTSMYLCASRGRPEAFFGQGTRLTVV.

The chain recombines TRBV2 with TRBJ1-1; unclear D gene. Germline CDR1 is SNHLY and CDR2 is FYNNEI. This CDR3 is built from 15 residues. The ends were cut back, 7 bases at V and 1 base at J, with 16 bases in the middle. CDR3 sequence (DNA): TGTGCCAGCATCTCCAGTCCCGACCAGAACACTGAAGCTTTCTTT. Amino acids: CASISSPDQNTEAFF.

The V and J genes are TRBV3-1 and TRBJ2-5, with D perhaps matching TRBD1 or TRBD2 (5 bases each). Trimming stripped 4 bases from V and 4 bases from J, with 16 bases between. Germline lookup yields CDR1 LGHDT and CDR2 YNNKEL (reference sequence). The CDR3 covers 15 residues. CDR3 nucleotides: TGTGCCAGCAGCCCTGAACTCCGGGGCCCAGAGACCCAGTACTTC. Translating gives CASSPELRGPETQYF.

The rearrangement links TRBV7-6 to TRBJ2-3, with 9 bases fitting TRBD1. CDR3 length: 17 amino acids. J lost 3 bases, V lost 2 bases, and 9 bases had no gene match. The germline gives CDR1 SGHVS, CDR2 FNYEAQ. The CDR3 reads CASSLFPPGTGTDTQYF. The CDR3 DNA reads as TGTGCCAGCAGCTTATTTCCCCCCGGGACAGGGACAGATACGCAGTATTTT.

This clonotype was counted many times. V is TRBV7-2 and J is TRBJ2-7; TRBD1 agrees at 12 bases. Germline trimming cut 5 bases from V and 6 bases from J; bases unmatched to any gene: 5. Per germline, CDR1 SGHTA and CDR2 FQGNSA. The CDR3 has 14 residues. In DNA form, the CDR3 reads TGTGCCAGCAGCCTGGGACAGGGGGCGGGCGAGCAGTACTTC. This codes for CASSLGQGAGEQYF.